The 23 T cell receptor beta chains below were found in one sample sequenced in a study of neoadjuvant anti-PD-1 for oral cavity cancer. Measured with immunoSEQ multiplex PCR; TCRdb has only the in-frame clones, and not every one. The repertoire has tens of thousands of clones, around 84% of them found once; the top ten carry about 3.4%. Time point here: after neoadjuvant nivolumab, at surgical resection. The sequences come from PBMCs, collected after nivolumab (anti-PD-1) treatment. All receptors derive from a person aged 40-85 years with oral cavity squamous cell carcinoma.

This clone was counted a few times. This sequence joins TRBV30 and TRBJ1-4; no clear D. This CDR3 is built from 12 residues. Germline lookup yields CDR1 GTSNPN and CDR2 SVGIG (reference sequence). V was clipped by 0 bases and J by 7 bases, with 6 bases between them. CDR3 in DNA: TGTGCCTGGAGTGTATCCCCTGAAAAACTGTTTTTT. Residues: CAWSVSPEKLFF.

The chain carries TRBV28 and TRBJ2-7; D is uncertain. CDR1 and CDR2 (germline): MDHEN, SYDVKM. This CDR3 comprises 13 residues. Between the trimmed V and J ends, which lost 2 bases and 3 bases, there was a span of 8 bases. This chain's CDR3 is CASSLGGNYEQYF. CDR3 nucleotide sequence: TGTGCCAGCAGTTTAGGCGGCAACTACGAGCAGTACTTC.

This clone was seen a few times. CDR3 sequence (DNA): TGCGCCAGCAGCCTGGGACCGAATCAGCCCCAGCATTTT. This encodes CASSLGPNQPQHF. The chain carries TRBV4-1 and TRBJ1-5, with D possibly matching TRBD1 (5 bases). Germline V gene sequence: CDR1 MGHRA, CDR2 YSYEKL. The V end was cut by 4 bases, the J end by 4 bases, with 8 bases between. The CDR3 totals 13 residues.

CDR3: CASSFAAGGDEQFF. For the CDR3, the DNA is TGCGCCAGCAGCTTTGCAGCGGGAGGGGACGAGCAGTTCTTC. The rearrangement joins TRBV5-1 to TRBJ2-1; 10 bases agree with TRBD2. Germline trimming cut 2 bases from V and 10 bases from J; bases unmatched to any gene: 6. The CDR3 runs 14 residues. Germline V gives CDR1 SGHRS, CDR2 YFSETQ.

The chain has TRBV30 and TRBJ2-2; D is unclear. V was pared by 1 base and J by 8 bases, with 11 bases between. This CDR3 is 13 amino acids long. The germline CDR1 and CDR2 sequences are GTSNPN and SVGIG (reference sequence). Here the CDR3 reads CAWSGGPLGELFF. CDR3 nucleotides: TGTGCCTGGAGTGGTGGGCCCCTGGGGGAGCTGTTTTTT.

V usage is TRBV6-5 and J usage is TRBJ1-2; the match to TRBD1 covers 7 bases. V lost 5 bases to trimming and J lost 6 bases; unmatched junction nucleotides: 9. The germline V gene encodes CDR1 MNHEY and CDR2 SVGAGI. The CDR3 is 14 residues long. The CDR3 DNA reads as TGTGCCAGCAGTCGGGAGACAGGGAGGCATGGCTACACCTTC. This gives the protein CASSRETGRHGYTF.

This clone was detected a few times. J is TRBJ2-1 and V is TRBV2; 10 nucleotides line up with TRBD2. V gave up 6 bases and J gave up 0 bases; unmatched junction bases: 5. The CDR3 length is 16 residues. CDR1 and CDR2 from the germline V gene are SNHLY and FYNNEI. This chain's CDR3 is CASRRGLADSYNEQFF. CDR3 in DNA: TGTGCCAGCAGGAGAGGACTAGCGGACTCCTACAATGAGCAGTTCTTC.

CDR3 nucleotide sequence: TGCAGCGTTGAAGATCTGGGGACAGGGGTTAATGCGGCTAACTATGGCTACACCTTC. This translates into CSVEDLGTGVNAANYGYTF. The J gene is TRBJ1-2, the V gene TRBV29-1; 10 bases agree with TRBD1. Germline V lookup: CDR1 SQVTM, CDR2 ANQGSEA. The CDR3 extends over 19 amino acids. V dropped 0 bases and J dropped 0; count of bases not matched to a gene: 13.

This rearrangement joins TRBV6-1 to TRBJ2-7, with 11 bases identical to TRBD2. After removal of 1 base from V and 8 bases from J, the junction contained 10 bases not matched to a gene. The CDR3 consists of 16 residues. Germline V lookup: CDR1 MNHNS, CDR2 SASEGT. Written as DNA, the CDR3 is TGTGCCAGCAGTGAAGGTGGGACTAGCGGCCTTACGAAGCAGTACTTC. Protein product: CASSEGGTSGLTKQYF.

The chain has TRBV13 and TRBJ1-1; D gene ambiguous. Deletions cut 0 bases from V and 0 bases from J, with 8 bases between. There are 15 residues in the CDR3. Germline loops: CDR1 PRHDT, CDR2 FYEKMQ (reference sequence). The DNA for the CDR3 is TGTGCCAGCAGCTTAGGTCCTTTGATGAACACTGAAGCTTTCTTT. It encodes CASSLGPLMNTEAFF.

The chain recombines TRBV5-4 with TRBJ2-3; 7 bases line up with TRBD1. The CDR3 consists of 14 residues. After removal of 3 bases from V and 4 bases from J, the junction contained 5 bases not matched to a gene. Germline V lookup: CDR1 SGHNT, CDR2 YYREEE (reference sequence). CDR3 region: CASSWRQGSDTQYF. CDR3 DNA: TGTGCCAGCAGCTGGAGACAGGGTTCAGATACGCAGTATTTT.

The chain couples TRBV6-6 to TRBJ2-7, with 10 bases matching TRBD1. CDR1 and CDR2 (germline): MNHNY, SVGAGI (reference sequence). Trimming took 6 bases from V and 7 from J; bases not matched to a gene: 6. This CDR3 has 13 residues. The CDR3 is CASSRGQGMEQYF. The DNA of the CDR3 is TGTGCCAGCAGCAGGGGACAGGGGATGGAGCAGTACTTC.

The chain carries TRBV27 and TRBJ2-7; 10 nucleotides align to TRBD2. CDR3 length: 16 amino acids. Losses at the gene ends were 1 base for V and 4 bases for J; bases not matched to a gene: 7. Germline lookup yields CDR1 MNHEY and CDR2 SMNVEV (reference sequence). The CDR3 reads CASSLWGGLAQYEQYF. The CDR3 DNA reads TGTGCCAGCAGTTTATGGGGGGGACTAGCGCAATACGAGCAGTACTTC.

The rearrangement uses TRBV7-9 and TRBJ2-3; 10 positions match TRBD2. Germline V gene data show CDR1 as SEHNR and CDR2 as FQNEAQ (reference sequence). This CDR3 is built from 17 residues. Trimming cost V 2 bases and J 6 bases; bases outside gene matches: 11. The CDR3 bases are TGTGCCAGCAGCTTATTGCGACTAGCGGGCGATGGGGATACGCAGTATTTT. It encodes CASSLLRLAGDGDTQYF.

V is TRBV6-6 and J is TRBJ1-2; D is perhaps TRBD1 (6 bases). The V end was cut by 7 bases, the J end by 3 bases, with 12 bases between. Germline CDR1 is MNHNY and CDR2 is SVGAGI (reference sequence). The CDR3 extends over 13 amino acids. The CDR3 sequence is CASTLSGDYGYTF. Written as DNA, the CDR3 is TGTGCCAGCACGTTATCAGGGGACTATGGCTACACCTTC.

This sequence joins TRBV7-9 and TRBJ2-2; 16 nucleotides agree with TRBD2. CDR1 is SEHNR and CDR2 is FQNEAQ in the germline V gene (reference sequence). This CDR3 region has 19 residues. V lost 6 bases to trimming and J lost 6 bases; unmatched junction nucleotides: 13. DNA for the CDR3: TGTGCCAGCAGTCTACTCCCGGGACTAGCGGGAGGGCCTGCCGGGGAGCTGTTTTTT. Translating gives CASSLLPGLAGGPAGELFF.

The V gene is TRBV10-3, the J gene TRBJ2-1, with 9 bases that match TRBD2. Germline V CDR1 and CDR2: ENHRY, SYGVKD. V lost 10 bases and J lost 6; bases outside the gene matches: 4. The CDR3 is 12 amino acids. Written as DNA, the CDR3 is TGTGCCAGCACTAGCGGGTCCAATGAGCAGTTCTTC. Its protein is CASTSGSNEQFF.

The chain carries TRBV28 and TRBJ2-5, with D perhaps matching TRBD1 or TRBD2 (6 bases each). The CDR3 loop spans 16 amino acids. V was pared by 2 bases and J by 4 bases, with 17 bases between. Germline V gives CDR1 MDHEN, CDR2 SYDVKM. In DNA, the CDR3 is TGTGCCAGCAGTTTAGGGGGGCGCAATGGGGGAGAGACCCAGTACTTC. Protein sequence: CASSLGGRNGGETQYF.

V usage is TRBV7-6 and J usage is TRBJ1-1, with D unclear. V lost 2 bases and J lost 0, with 10 bases in between. The CDR3 runs 15 residues. Looked up from germline, CDR1 is SGHVS and CDR2 is FNYEAQ. The chain's CDR3 is CASSLSGGMNTEAFF. Written as DNA, the CDR3 is TGTGCCAGCAGCTTAAGTGGAGGGATGAACACTGAAGCTTTCTTT. The complete variable domain, with remaining parts taken from reference TRBV7-6 and TRBJ1-1, reads GAGVSQSPRYKVTKRGQDVALRCDPISGHVSLYWYRQALGQGPEFLTYFNYEAQQDKSGLPNDRFSAERPEGSISTLTIQRTEQRDSAMYRCASSLSGGMNTEAFFGQGTRLTVV.

This clone was recorded only once. V and J are TRBV6-1 and TRBJ1-2; 7 bases agree with TRBD1. The CDR3 has 15 amino acids. CDR1 is MNHNS and CDR2 is SASEGT in the germline V gene. With V trimmed by 3 bases and J by 2 bases, 6 bases remained unmatched. CDR3 loop: CASSDETGLNYGYTF. The CDR3 nucleotides are TGTGCCAGCAGTGATGAGACAGGGCTAAACTATGGCTACACCTTC.

The V call is TRBV19, the J call TRBJ2-2, with a possible D match to TRBD2 (7 bases). Trimming took off 7 bases at V and 9 bases at J, with 12 bases between the two ends. CDR3 length: 12 residues. CDR1 and CDR2 from the germline V gene are LNHDA and SQIVND (reference sequence). The CDR3 DNA sequence: TGTGCCAGTACCTGGGGGGGCCGGGAGCTGTTTTTT. Translating gives CASTWGGRELFF.

The chain uses TRBV19 and TRBJ2-1; a possible D gene is TRBD1 (6 bases). Germline loops: CDR1 LNHDA, CDR2 SQIVND (reference sequence). This CDR3 contains 15 residues. The V end was cut by 6 bases, the J end by 7 bases, with 19 bases between. Written as DNA, the CDR3 is TGTGCCAGTAGCACAATCTCCCCCAGGGGAAATGAGCAGTTCTTC. The encoded protein is CASSTISPRGNEQFF.

This rearrangement joins TRBV27 to TRBJ1-1; D uncertain. The CDR3 consists of 13 residues. Between the trimmed V and J ends, which lost 6 bases and 3 bases, there was a span of 11 bases. Germline V gives CDR1 MNHEY, CDR2 SMNVEV (reference sequence). Here the CDR3 reads CASSRAGDTEAFF. CDR3 sequence (DNA): TGTGCCAGCAGCCGGGCTGGGGACACTGAAGCTTTCTTT.